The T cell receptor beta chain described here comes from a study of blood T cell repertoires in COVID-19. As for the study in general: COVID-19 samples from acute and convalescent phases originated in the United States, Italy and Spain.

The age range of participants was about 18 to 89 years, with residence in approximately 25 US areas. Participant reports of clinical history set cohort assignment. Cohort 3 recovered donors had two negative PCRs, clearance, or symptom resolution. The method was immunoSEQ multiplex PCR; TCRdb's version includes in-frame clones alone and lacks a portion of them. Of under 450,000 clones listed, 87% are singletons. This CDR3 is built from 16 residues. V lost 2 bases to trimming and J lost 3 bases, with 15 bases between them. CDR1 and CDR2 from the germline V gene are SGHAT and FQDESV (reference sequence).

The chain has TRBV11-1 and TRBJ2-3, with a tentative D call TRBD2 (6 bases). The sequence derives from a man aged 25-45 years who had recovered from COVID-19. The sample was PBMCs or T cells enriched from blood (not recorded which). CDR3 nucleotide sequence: TGTGCCAGCAGCTTATTAGGCGGGGTGGGTACAGATACGCAGTATTTT. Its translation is CASSLLGGVGTDTQYF.